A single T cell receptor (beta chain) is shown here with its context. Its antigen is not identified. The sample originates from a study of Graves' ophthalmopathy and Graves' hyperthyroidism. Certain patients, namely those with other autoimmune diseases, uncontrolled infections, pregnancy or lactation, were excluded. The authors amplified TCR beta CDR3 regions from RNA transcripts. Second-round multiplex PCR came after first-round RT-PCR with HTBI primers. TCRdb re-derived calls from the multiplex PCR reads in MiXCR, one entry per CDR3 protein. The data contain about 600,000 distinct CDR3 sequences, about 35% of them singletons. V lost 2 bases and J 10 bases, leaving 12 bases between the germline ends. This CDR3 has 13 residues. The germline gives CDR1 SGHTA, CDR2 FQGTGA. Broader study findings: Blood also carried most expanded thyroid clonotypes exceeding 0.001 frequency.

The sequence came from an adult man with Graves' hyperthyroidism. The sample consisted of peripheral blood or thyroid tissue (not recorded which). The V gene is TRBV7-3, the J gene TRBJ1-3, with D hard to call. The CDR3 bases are TGTGCCAGCAGCTTACGTCCAGGAGAGACCATATATTTT. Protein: CASSLRPGETIYF.